This T cell receptor (beta chain) was obtained from a study of human T cells and chemical hapten exposure. Study overall: Donors were sensitized with 2% DPC on the upper inner arm. There were weekly diphenylcyclopropenone doses to the scalp for patients throughout the approximately 24-week study.

As the library was built, unique molecular identifiers were attached to individual cDNA molecules. Per the authors' pipeline: Ranging from roughly 20,000 to 690,600, TCR counts per sample had a median value of around 90,000. Using its own MiXCR run on the RACE reads, TCRdb lists one record per CDR3 protein. The V and J calls come from TCRdb's annotation, not from the publication. The table shows about 180,000 distinct CDR3 sequences, with under 35% occurring only once. This CDR3 comprises 14 residues. Germline V gene lookup returns CDR1 MGHDK and CDR2 SYGVNS. V gave up 7 bases and J gave up 0 bases, with 10 bases separating them. This clonotype has just a few counts. This sample's time point: pre-sensitization, week 0. As for treatment: therapeutic diphenylcyclopropenone sensitization with weekly scalp DPC.

The sequencing here drew on whole blood, taken in connection with sensitization to the hapten diphenylcyclopropenone (DPC). The TCR sequence derives from a woman aged 25 to 45 with alopecia areata. Some clones in this sample may be carry-over from other donors' samples. This chain links TRBV25-1 with TRBJ2-1, with TRBD1 as a possible D gene (6 bases). The CDR3 nucleotides read TGTGCCAGCAAACAGGGCCTCTCCTACAATGAGCAGTTCTTC. Protein sequence: CASKQGLSYNEQFF.